Reported below is one T cell receptor (beta chain). This entry belongs to a study of T cell changes during pregnancy in multiple sclerosis. Profiled with immunoSEQ multiplex PCR; TCRdb holds only in-frame clones, not every one. This sample has tens of thousands of clones, with 75% to 95% found just once. The CDR3 sequence is 15 residues long. CDR1 is MNHNS and CDR2 is SASEGT in the germline V gene. Trimming shortened V by 2 bases and J by 2 bases, and 12 bases separated the two germline ends. The sample in question was CD4+ T cells from peripheral blood mononuclear cells, obtained in the third trimester of pregnancy. This TCR was recovered from a female donor with multiple sclerosis, enrolled in a pregnancy study. The chain is built from TRBV6-1 and TRBJ2-5; tentative D call: TRBD2 (7 bases). The CDR3 loop is CASSEMRGPQETQYF. In nucleotides, the CDR3 is TGTGCCAGCAGTGAAATGCGGGGGCCACAAGAGACCCAGTACTTC.